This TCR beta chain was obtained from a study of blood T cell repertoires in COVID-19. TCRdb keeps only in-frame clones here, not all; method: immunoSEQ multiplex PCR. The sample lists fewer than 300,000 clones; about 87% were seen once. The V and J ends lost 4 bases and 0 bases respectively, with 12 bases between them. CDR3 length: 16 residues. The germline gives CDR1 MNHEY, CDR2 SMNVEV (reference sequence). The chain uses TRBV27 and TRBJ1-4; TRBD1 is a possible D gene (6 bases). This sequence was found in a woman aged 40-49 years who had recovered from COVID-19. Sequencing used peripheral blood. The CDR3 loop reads CASSSRQVATNEKLFF. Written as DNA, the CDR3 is TGTGCCAGCAGTTCTCGACAGGTTGCAACTAATGAAAAACTGTTTTTT. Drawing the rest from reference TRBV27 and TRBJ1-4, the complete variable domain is EAQVTQNPRYLITVTGKKLTVTCSQNMNHEYMSWYRQDPGLGLRQIYYSMNVEVTDKGDVPEGYKVSRKEKRNFPLILESPSPNQTSLYFCASSSRQVATNEKLFFGSGTQLSVL.